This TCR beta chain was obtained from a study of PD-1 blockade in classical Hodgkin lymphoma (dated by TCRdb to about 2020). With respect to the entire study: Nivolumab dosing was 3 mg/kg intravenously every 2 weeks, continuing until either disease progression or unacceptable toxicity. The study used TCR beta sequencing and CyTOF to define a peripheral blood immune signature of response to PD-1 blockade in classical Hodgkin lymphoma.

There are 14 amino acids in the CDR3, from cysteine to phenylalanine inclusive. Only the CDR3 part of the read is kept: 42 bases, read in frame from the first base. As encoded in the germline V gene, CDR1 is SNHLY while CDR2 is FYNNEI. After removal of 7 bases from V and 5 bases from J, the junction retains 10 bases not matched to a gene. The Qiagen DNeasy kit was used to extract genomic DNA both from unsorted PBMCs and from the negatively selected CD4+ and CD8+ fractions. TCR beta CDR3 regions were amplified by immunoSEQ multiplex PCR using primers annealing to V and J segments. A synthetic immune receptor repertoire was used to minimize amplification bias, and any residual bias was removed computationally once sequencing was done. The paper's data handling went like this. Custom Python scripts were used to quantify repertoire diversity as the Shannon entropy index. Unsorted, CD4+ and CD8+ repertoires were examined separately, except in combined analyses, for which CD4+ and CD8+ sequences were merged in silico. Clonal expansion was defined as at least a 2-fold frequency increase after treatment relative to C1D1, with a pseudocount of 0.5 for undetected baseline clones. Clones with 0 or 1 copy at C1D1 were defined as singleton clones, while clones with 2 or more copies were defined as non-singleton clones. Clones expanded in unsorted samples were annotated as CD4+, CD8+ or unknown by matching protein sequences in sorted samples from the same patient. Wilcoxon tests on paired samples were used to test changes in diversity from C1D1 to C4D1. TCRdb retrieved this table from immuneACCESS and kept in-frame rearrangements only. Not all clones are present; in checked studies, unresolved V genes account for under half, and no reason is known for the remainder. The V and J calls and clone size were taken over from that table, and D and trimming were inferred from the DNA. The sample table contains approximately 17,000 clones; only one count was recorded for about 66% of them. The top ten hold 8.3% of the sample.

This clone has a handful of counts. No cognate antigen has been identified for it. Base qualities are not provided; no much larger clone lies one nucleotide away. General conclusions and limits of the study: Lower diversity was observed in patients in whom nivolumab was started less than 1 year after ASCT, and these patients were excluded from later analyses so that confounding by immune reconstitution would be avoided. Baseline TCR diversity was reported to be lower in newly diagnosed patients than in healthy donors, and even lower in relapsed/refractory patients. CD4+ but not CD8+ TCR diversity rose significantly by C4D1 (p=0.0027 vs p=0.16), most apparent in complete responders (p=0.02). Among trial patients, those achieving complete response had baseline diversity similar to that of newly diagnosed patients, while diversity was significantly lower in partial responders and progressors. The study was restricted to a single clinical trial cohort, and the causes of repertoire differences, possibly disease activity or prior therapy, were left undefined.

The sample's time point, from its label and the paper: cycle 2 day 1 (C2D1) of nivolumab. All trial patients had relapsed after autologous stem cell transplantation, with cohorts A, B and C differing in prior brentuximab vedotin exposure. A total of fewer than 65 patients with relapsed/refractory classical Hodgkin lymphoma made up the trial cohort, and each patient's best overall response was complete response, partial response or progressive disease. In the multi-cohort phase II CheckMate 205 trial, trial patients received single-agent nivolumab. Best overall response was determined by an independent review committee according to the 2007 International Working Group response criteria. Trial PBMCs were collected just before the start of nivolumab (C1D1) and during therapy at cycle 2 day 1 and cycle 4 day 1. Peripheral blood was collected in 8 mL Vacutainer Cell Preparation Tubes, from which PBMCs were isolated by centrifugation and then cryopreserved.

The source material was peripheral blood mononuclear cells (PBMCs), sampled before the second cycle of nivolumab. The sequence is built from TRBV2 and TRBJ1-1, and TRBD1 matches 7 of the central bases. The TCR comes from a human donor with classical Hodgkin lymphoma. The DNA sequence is TGTGCCAGCAAGGGGACAGCCCGGGAGACTGAAGCTTTCTTT. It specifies CASKGTARETEAFF.